A single T cell receptor (beta chain) is shown here with its context. The assay was immunoSEQ multiplex PCR, and TCRdb's table has in-frame clones only and misses some. The sample includes 120,000 to 150,000 clones, approximately 87% of them seen just once. The ends lost 1 base at V and 6 bases at J; junction bases unmatched: 6. The CDR3 covers 16 residues. The germline V gene encodes CDR1 SGDLS and CDR2 YYNGEE. These data are taken from a study of blood T cell repertoires in COVID-19. The specimen was PBMCs or T cells enriched from blood (not recorded which). The rearrangement links TRBV9 to TRBJ2-2; TRBD2 matches 10 bases. The TCR comes from a woman aged 30 to 39 with acute COVID-19. The CDR3 coding sequence is TGTGCCAGCAGCGTAAGGGTAGCGGGAGGCCCCGGGGAGCTGTTTTTT. This codes for CASSVRVAGGPGELFF.